Listed here are 25 T cell receptor beta chains from one sample, sequenced in a study of response to subunit inactivated influenza vaccine. TCRdb recomputed calls from the RT-PCR reads with MiXCR, one row per CDR3 protein. The sample comprises fewer than 650,000 distinct CDR3 sequences, 10% to 15% of which are singletons, and about an eighth rests with the top ten. This specimen consisted of PBMCs from blood, obtained about 40 days after vaccination. All receptors come from a man aged 50 or older who received an inactivated influenza vaccine.

This clonotype appeared many times. The V call is TRBV20-1, the J call TRBJ1-1, with TRBD1 as a possible D gene (5 bases). V gave up 0 bases and J gave up 1 base, with 12 bases separating them. Germline CDR1 is DFQATT and CDR2 is SNEGSKA (reference sequence). The CDR3 covers 15 residues. The CDR3 reads CSARDPGRPNTEAFF. The CDR3 DNA follows: TGCAGTGCTAGAGATCCAGGGAGGCCGAACACTGAAGCTTTCTTT.

The chain couples TRBV30 to TRBJ1-1, with TRBD1 identical over 8 bases. The CDR3 has 17 amino acids. The germline V gene has CDR1 GTSNPN and CDR2 SVGIG (reference sequence). The trim removed 8 bases at V and 1 base at J, leaving 18 bases unmatched. The CDR3 DNA is TGTGCCCTGGGGCAGGGGGCCGACCACTTCTCGAACACTGAAGCTTTCTTT. Its protein is CALGQGADHFSNTEAFF.

This clonotype was detected only a few times. The genes are TRBV9 and TRBJ2-1, with 9 bases identical to TRBD2. CDR1 is SGDLS and CDR2 is YYNGEE in the germline V gene. Trimming cost V 1 base and J 3 bases; bases outside gene matches: 5. This CDR3 has 16 residues. The CDR3 region has the DNA TGTGCCAGCAGCGTATGGATAGCGGGGGACTACAATGAGCAGTTCTTC. This encodes CASSVWIAGDYNEQFF.

This clonotype showed up just a few times. The chain links TRBV4-2 to TRBJ2-1, with D perhaps matching TRBD2 (6 bases). V lost 0 bases and J lost 9, with 15 bases in between. Germline lookup yields CDR1 LGHNA and CDR2 YNFKEQ. This CDR3 has 15 residues. In DNA, the CDR3 is TGTGCCAGCAGCCAAGAAGCGGCTAGCGATCCTGAGCAGTTCTTC. This encodes CASSQEAASDPEQFF.

The chain uses TRBV6-2 or TRBV6-3 and TRBJ2-7; D perhaps matches TRBD2 (5 bases). Looked up from germline, CDR1 is MNHEY and CDR2 is SVGEGT. Trimming cost V 0 bases and J 3 bases, with 12 bases left between them. The length of the CDR3 is 15 residues. The CDR3 loop reads CASSYSSRVHYEQYF. The CDR3, as DNA: TGTGCCAGCAGTTACTCTTCGCGGGTTCACTACGAGCAGTACTTC.

The V gene is TRBV5-6, the J gene TRBJ2-5; D remains unclear. V lost 8 bases and J lost 0, with 14 bases in between. The germline V gene has CDR1 SGHDT and CDR2 YYEEEE. This CDR3 region has 14 residues. In DNA, the CDR3 is TGTGCCAGTTTCTCGCTTCTGGACCAAGAGACCCAGTACTTC. Translating gives CASFSLLDQETQYF.

This clonotype has more than one count but fewer than ten. This chain uses TRBV20-1 with TRBJ2-3, with D possibly being TRBD1 or TRBD2 (6 bases each). V was cut by 6 bases and J by 4 bases, with 17 bases left in between. CDR3 length: 14 amino acids. Germline V gene lookup returns CDR1 DFQATT and CDR2 SNEGSKA (reference sequence). CDR3 in amino acids: CSATPGAYPDTQYF. In nucleotides, the CDR3 is TGCAGTGCCACTCCGGGGGCCTATCCAGATACGCAGTATTTT.

This clonotype was seen at least ten times. The chain carries TRBV24-1 and TRBJ2-1, with D possibly being TRBD2 (5 bases). The germline V gene encodes CDR1 KGHDR and CDR2 SFDVKD. Trimming shortened V by 0 bases and J by 9 bases, and 17 bases separated the two germline ends. The CDR3 spans 16 residues. CDR3 DNA sequence: TGTGCCACCAGTGATTTGGGCCGGTCCCAAAGCGGTGAGCAGTTCTTC. Translation: CATSDLGRSQSGEQFF.

The chain links TRBV5-1 to TRBJ2-1; 8 nucleotides line up with TRBD2. The CDR3 length is 14 residues. Germline CDR1 and CDR2: SGHRS and YFSETQ. Trimming cost V 0 bases and J 9 bases; bases outside gene matches: 5. In nucleotides, the CDR3 is TGCGCCAGCAGCTTGGCCCCGGGAGGGAGTGAGCAGTTCTTC. Translation: CASSLAPGGSEQFF.

In its sample, this clonotype was seen a few times. This rearrangement joins TRBV7-9 to TRBJ2-3; D gene ambiguous. The V end lost 6 bases, the J end lost 2 bases, and 12 bases lay between the germline ends. Germline V gives CDR1 SEHNR, CDR2 FQNEAQ (reference sequence). CDR3 length equals 14 residues. CDR3 residues: CASRSPTITDTQYF. CDR3 bases: TGTGCCAGCAGGTCCCCAACAATCACAGATACGCAGTATTTT. The full variable domain, rest sourced from reference TRBV7-9 and TRBJ2-3, is DTGVSQNPRHKITKRGQNVTFRCDPISEHNRLYWYRQTLGQGPEFLTYFQNEAQLEKSRLLSDRFSAERPKGSFSTLEIQRTEQGDSAMYLCASRSPTITDTQYFGPGTRLTVL.

V usage is TRBV11-3 and J usage is TRBJ2-1; D unclear. This CDR3 has 15 residues. The V and J ends lost 1 base and 6 bases respectively, with 13 bases between them. Per germline, CDR1 SGHNT and CDR2 YENEEA. The CDR3 loop is CASSLGSFTLNEQFF. CDR3 nucleotides: TGTGCCAGCAGCTTAGGAAGCTTCACCCTCAATGAGCAGTTCTTC. The full variable domain, its missing parts supplied by reference TRBV11-3 and TRBJ2-1, is EAGVVQSPRYKIIEKKQPVAFWCNPISGHNTLYWYLQNLGQGPELLIRYENEEAVDDSQLPKDRFSAERLKGVDSTLKIQPAELGDSAVYLCASSLGSFTLNEQFFGPGTRLTVL.

V is TRBV7-9 and J is TRBJ2-1; TRBD2 agrees at 9 bases. With V trimmed by 5 bases and J by 8 bases, 10 bases remained unmatched. The CDR3 runs to 15 residues. Germline values: CDR1 SEHNR, CDR2 FQNEAQ (reference sequence). This CDR3 is CASSATGTSWDEQFF. The CDR3 nucleotides read TGTGCCAGCAGCGCAACCGGGACTAGCTGGGATGAGCAGTTCTTC.

This clonotype occurred many times. The chain employs TRBV29-1 and TRBJ2-3; no reliable D call. This CDR3 comprises 14 residues. Germline V gene data show CDR1 as SQVTM and CDR2 as ANQGSEA. Trimming cost V 4 bases and J 0 bases, with 11 bases left between them. The CDR3 DNA follows: TGCAGCGTTGGGGTTATCACTAGCACAGATACGCAGTATTTT. Translating gives CSVGVITSTDTQYF.

This clonotype was detected many times. CDR3 nucleotide sequence: TGTGCCAGCAGCCCGCTTATCCAGAATCAGCCCCAGCATTTT. Protein product: CASSPLIQNQPQHF. The V and J genes are TRBV4-2 and TRBJ1-5, with D unclear. This CDR3 is 14 amino acids long. V lost 4 bases and J 4 bases, leaving 11 bases between the germline ends. Germline assignment: CDR1 LGHNA and CDR2 YNFKEQ.

This clonotype was counted only a few times. The chain links TRBV20-1 to TRBJ1-2, with 7 bases that match TRBD1. The CDR3 length is 14 residues. J gave up 2 bases and V 3 bases, and 6 bases lay outside the gene matches. Germline V gives CDR1 DFQATT, CDR2 SNEGSKA (reference sequence). The CDR3 loop is CSASLTGKNYGYTF. In nucleotides, the CDR3 is TGCAGTGCTAGTCTGACAGGGAAGAACTATGGCTACACCTTC.

This clonotype has just a few counts. The gene calls are TRBV7-6 and TRBJ2-7; 8 bases fit TRBD1. CDR1 is SGHVS, CDR2 FNYEAQ, per germline. Unmatched junction bases numbered 13, after V lost 5 bases and J lost 1 base. CDR3 length equals 17 residues. CDR3 sequence (DNA): TGTGCCAGCAGCCCCCAGGTCCGGACAGGGCCTTCCTACGAGCAGTACTTC. Encoded protein: CASSPQVRTGPSYEQYF.

The chain links TRBV20-1 to TRBJ2-3, with 12 bases lining up with TRBD2. The CDR3 is 16 amino acids. V was clipped by 4 bases and J by 4 bases; unmatched bases: 9. Germline assignment: CDR1 DFQATT and CDR2 SNEGSKA (reference sequence). The CDR3 sequence is CSATGRLAGAPDTQYF. The CDR3 DNA reads TGCAGTGCTACGGGGCGACTAGCGGGAGCCCCAGATACGCAGTATTTT.

This clonotype was observed a few times. This rearrangement joins TRBV6-5 to TRBJ2-2; D uncertain. The germline gives CDR1 MNHEY, CDR2 SVGAGI. The CDR3 is 14 residues long. The germline V and J ends were trimmed by 2 bases and 6 bases, with 10 bases remaining between them. For the CDR3, the DNA is TGTGCCAGCAGTTACCGCCGGACGGCCGGGGAGCTGTTTTTT. As protein: CASSYRRTAGELFF.

This clonotype appeared a few times. CDR3 sequence: CASSPKAGPRNNEQFF. CDR3 coding DNA: TGTGCCAGCTCACCAAAGGCGGGTCCCCGAAACAATGAGCAGTTCTTC. The V gene is TRBV18, the J gene TRBJ2-1, with D possibly TRBD2 on 5 matching bases. CDR3 length equals 16 residues. In germline, CDR1 is KGHSH, CDR2 LQKENI. Trimming cost V 2 bases and J 5 bases, with 16 bases left between them.

At least ten counts were recorded for this clonotype. V and J are TRBV5-1 and TRBJ2-1, with D tentatively TRBD1 or TRBD2 (5 bases each). This CDR3 is built from 12 residues. V was shortened by 4 bases and J by 8 bases, with 10 bases between the two germline ends. Germline V gives CDR1 SGHRS, CDR2 YFSETQ. The CDR3 here is CASSGDVDEQFF. DNA of the CDR3: TGCGCCAGCAGCGGGGACGTCGATGAGCAGTTCTTC.

The genes are TRBV12-3 or TRBV12-4 and TRBJ2-3; no clear D. This CDR3 comprises 13 residues. The ends were cut back, 8 bases at V and 5 bases at J, with 14 bases in the middle. This CDR3 reads CASARALGDTQYF. CDR3 bases: TGTGCCAGCGCTAGGGCCTTAGGAGATACGCAGTATTTT.

This chain uses TRBV7-9 with TRBJ2-5, with 10 nucleotides matching TRBD1. The CDR3 is made up of 15 amino acids. CDR1 and CDR2 (germline): SEHNR, FQNEAQ (reference sequence). The ends lost 5 bases at V and 4 bases at J; junction bases unmatched: 7. CDR3 protein: CASSRGTGVLETQYF. In DNA form, the CDR3 reads TGTGCCAGCAGCCGAGGGACAGGGGTTTTAGAGACCCAGTACTTC.

This clonotype appeared many times. The chain combines TRBV7-8 with TRBJ2-3, with D possibly matching TRBD1 (6 bases). The CDR3 extends over 14 amino acids. The germline gives CDR1 SGHVS, CDR2 FQNEAQ. The V gene lost 7 bases and the J gene lost 2 bases, with 13 bases spanning the gap. CDR3 region: CASTQTGLTDTQYF. In DNA, the CDR3 is TGTGCCAGCACCCAAACAGGGCTCACAGATACGCAGTATTTT. Together with reference TRBV7-8 and TRBJ2-3, the CDR3 gives the full variable domain: GAGVSQSPRYKVAKRGQDVALRCDPISGHVSLFWYQQALGQGPEFLTYFQNEAQLDKSGLPSDRFFAERPEGSVSTLKIQRTQQEDSAVYLCASTQTGLTDTQYFGPGTRLTVL.

The V and J genes are TRBV12-3 or TRBV12-4 and TRBJ2-1; 10 bases align to TRBD1. The CDR3 loop spans 20 amino acids. The trim removed 5 bases at V and 0 bases at J, leaving 16 bases unmatched. In nucleotides, the CDR3 is TGTGCCAGCAGTACCACAACCCGGGACAGGGGAAGAGGCTCCTACAATGAGCAGTTCTTC. Amino acid sequence: CASSTTTRDRGRGSYNEQFF.

This sequence joins TRBV7-2 and TRBJ2-4; the D gene is possibly TRBD1 (6 bases). Germline values: CDR1 SGHTA, CDR2 FQGNSA. The CDR3 contains 13 residues. Trimming took off 5 bases at V and 9 bases at J, with 14 bases between the two ends. Written as DNA, the CDR3 is TGTGCCAGCAGCGGGATGGGACACCTCATTCAGTACTTC. This gives the protein CASSGMGHLIQYF.